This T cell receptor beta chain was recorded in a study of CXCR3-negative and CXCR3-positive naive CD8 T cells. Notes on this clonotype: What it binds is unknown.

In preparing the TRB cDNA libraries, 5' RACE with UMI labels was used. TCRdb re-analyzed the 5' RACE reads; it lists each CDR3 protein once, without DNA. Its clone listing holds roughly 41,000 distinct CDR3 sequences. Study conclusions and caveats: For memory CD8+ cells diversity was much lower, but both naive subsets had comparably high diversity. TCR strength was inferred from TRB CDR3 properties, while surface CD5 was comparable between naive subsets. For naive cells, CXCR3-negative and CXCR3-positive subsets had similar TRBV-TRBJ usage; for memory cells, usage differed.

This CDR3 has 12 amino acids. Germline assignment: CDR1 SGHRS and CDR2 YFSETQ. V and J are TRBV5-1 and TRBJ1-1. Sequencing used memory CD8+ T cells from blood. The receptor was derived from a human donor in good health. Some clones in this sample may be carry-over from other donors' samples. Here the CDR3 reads CASSLAGGEAFF.